One T cell receptor beta chain is described in this entry. Its antigen is still unknown. The entry originates in a study of T cells in localized non-small cell lung cancer. Overall study findings and caveats: Adjacent lung had a median approximately 50 of the 100 largest tumor clones.

V shed 2 bases and J 0 bases; nucleotides not matched to a gene: 6. Germline CDR1 SGHTA, CDR2 FQGNSA. This CDR3 is built from 17 residues. Data came from immunoSEQ multiplex PCR; TCRdb stores just in-frame clones and leaves some out. The sample lists 25,000 to 30,000 clones, over 80% occurring once. The chain carries TRBV7-2 and TRBJ2-1, with TRBD2 matching over 8 bases. The specimen comprised peripheral blood mononuclear cells, sampled before any cancer treatment. The sequence was collected from a woman aged 35-75 years with stage III lung adenocarcinoma. This CDR3 reads CASSLFRGGNSYNEQFF. In nucleotides, the CDR3 is TGTGCCAGCAGCTTATTCCGGGGGGGCAACTCCTACAATGAGCAGTTCTTC.